The 15 T cell receptor beta chains listed next were all sequenced from one sample in a study of cytomegalovirus exposure and HLA in healthy donors. Measured with immunoSEQ multiplex PCR; TCRdb has only the in-frame clones, and not every one. The table includes 250,000 to 350,000 clones, roughly 88% detected once. The sample taken for sequencing was PBMCs. These receptors were collected from a young man in good health and CMV-seronegative.

The V and J genes are TRBV10-1 and TRBJ2-7, with 7 bases identical to TRBD1. V gave up 0 bases and J gave up 3 bases; unmatched junction bases: 5. Germline V gene sequence: CDR1 WNHNN, CDR2 SYGVQD (reference sequence). The CDR3 loop spans 15 amino acids. DNA for the CDR3: TGCGCCAGCAGTGAGTCAGACAGGGATGACTACGAGCAGTACTTC. Translation gives CASSESDRDDYEQYF.

V gene TRBV5-5 combines with J gene TRBJ1-6; 8 bases are shared with TRBD1. In germline, CDR1 is SGHKS, CDR2 YYEKEE (reference sequence). This CDR3 comprises 16 residues. V shed 1 base, J shed 7 bases, and the junction held 7 bases outside the gene matches. CDR3 sequence: CASSLLVTGVNSPLHF. DNA of the CDR3: TGTGCCAGCAGCTTGCTGGTGACAGGGGTGAATTCACCCCTCCACTTT.

The genes are TRBV5-1 and TRBJ2-2; 10 bases are a match to TRBD2. V lost 4 bases to trimming and J lost 2 bases; unmatched junction nucleotides: 2. This CDR3 comprises 15 residues. Germline lookup yields CDR1 SGHRS and CDR2 YFSETQ. The CDR3 protein is CASSRTSGNTGELFF. In DNA, the CDR3 is TGCGCCAGCAGCCGGACTAGCGGAAACACCGGGGAGCTGTTTTTT.

The chain links TRBV11-2 to TRBJ2-7; 7 bases line up with TRBD1. CDR3 size: 15 residues. Unmatched junction bases numbered 5, after V lost 1 base and J lost 2 bases. CDR1 SGHAT and CDR2 FQNNGV come from the germline V gene. The CDR3 nucleotides read TGTGCCAGCAGCTTAGCGGGACAGCCCCCCTACGAGCAGTACTTC. Translating it yields CASSLAGQPPYEQYF.

The chain uses TRBV19 and TRBJ1-2, with D hard to call. The CDR3 spans 13 residues. V dropped 5 bases and J dropped 6 bases, with 13 bases sitting between them. Germline V gene sequence: CDR1 LNHDA, CDR2 SQIVND (reference sequence). The CDR3 nucleotides are TGTGCCAGTAGTGATCGGGTCTATGATGGCTACACCTTC. Residues: CASSDRVYDGYTF.

This sequence joins TRBV15 and TRBJ1-4, with 10 bases identical to TRBD1. Germline V gives CDR1 LNHNV, CDR2 YYDKDF (reference sequence). V shed 3 bases and J 3 bases; nucleotides not matched to a gene: 1. The CDR3 loop spans 15 amino acids. The CDR3 nucleotides are TGTGCCACCAGCAGTGGACAGGGGGCTAATGAAAAACTGTTTTTT. This encodes CATSSGQGANEKLFF.

The chain uses TRBV11-3 and TRBJ2-7; perhaps TRBD1 as D (6 bases). The length of the CDR3 is 13 residues. Germline loops: CDR1 SGHNT, CDR2 YENEEA. V shed 4 bases and J shed 3 bases, with 10 bases lying between them. The CDR3 loop reads CASSSDRNYEQYF. The CDR3 coding sequence is TGTGCCAGCAGCTCAGACAGGAACTACGAGCAGTACTTC.

The chain uses TRBV7-2 and TRBJ2-7; no firm D call. This CDR3 comprises 13 residues. CDR1 is SGHTA and CDR2 is FQGNSA in the germline V gene. V was cut by 1 base and J by 4 bases, with 8 bases left in between. CDR3 nucleotides: TGTGCCAGCAGCTTAGGCAGTTGGTACGAGCAGTACTTC. This sequence encodes CASSLGSWYEQYF.

The rearrangement links TRBV2 to TRBJ1-2; no clear D. The V end was cut by 7 bases, the J end by 5 bases, with 14 bases between. Germline V gene sequence: CDR1 SNHLY, CDR2 FYNNEI. The CDR3 sequence is 13 residues long. CDR3 coding DNA: TGTGCCAGCATATTGGACTCCAGTTATGGCTACACCTTC. Amino acid sequence: CASILDSSYGYTF.

The chain combines TRBV7-8 with TRBJ2-7, with a weak D call TRBD1 (6 bases). The CDR3 is made up of 16 amino acids. V gave up 0 bases and J gave up 1 base, with 13 bases separating them. Germline V CDR1 and CDR2: SGHVS, FQNEAQ. DNA for the CDR3: TGTGCCAGCAGCTTAGCGTTCACAGGGCAATCCTACGAGCAGTACTTC. This encodes CASSLAFTGQSYEQYF.

This chain connects TRBV18 to TRBJ2-7; 9 bases are shared with TRBD1. Trimming removed 4 bases from V and 2 bases from J; junction bases left unmatched: 3. This CDR3 has 14 residues. Germline CDR1 KGHSH, CDR2 LQKENI. CDR3 sequence (DNA): TGTGCCAGCTCACAACAGGGGGCCCCCTACGAGCAGTACTTC. Translated, it gives CASSQQGAPYEQYF.

V usage is TRBV5-4 and J usage is TRBJ1-1; D remains ambiguous. Trimming removed 4 bases at V and 1 base at J, with 11 bases between. Germline assignment: CDR1 SGHNT and CDR2 YYREEE (reference sequence). This CDR3 region has 14 residues. CDR3 coding DNA: TGTGCCAGCAGCCCTGGACTCAGGAACACTGAAGCTTTCTTT. Its protein is CASSPGLRNTEAFF. Full variable domain (missing parts from reference TRBV5-4 and TRBJ1-1): ETGVTQSPTHLIKTRGQQVTLRCSSQSGHNTVSWYQQALGQGPQFIFQYYREEENGRGNFPPRFSGLQFPNYSSELNVNALELDDSALYLCASSPGLRNTEAFFGQGTRLTVV.

The chain is built from TRBV5-1 and TRBJ1-3; 8 bases agree with TRBD1. The CDR3 is 19 residues long. CDR1 SGHRS and CDR2 YFSETQ come from the germline V gene. Trimming removed 0 bases from V and 0 bases from J; junction bases left unmatched: 11. The CDR3 DNA reads TGCGCCAGCAGCTTGGGCCCCCCGGCAGGGGGCCCCTCTGGAAACACCATATATTTT. It codes for CASSLGPPAGGPSGNTIYF. The full variable domain, with the rest looked up from reference TRBV5-1 and TRBJ1-3, is KAGVTQTPRYLIKTRGQQVTLSCSPISGHRSVSWYQQTPGQGLQFLFEYFSETQRNKGNFPGRFSGRQFSNSRSEMNVSTLELGDSALYLCASSLGPPAGGPSGNTIYFGEGSWLTVV.

This rearrangement joins TRBV30 to TRBJ2-3; TRBD1 might be the D (6 bases). Trimming cost V 1 base and J 3 bases, with 26 bases left between them. The CDR3 runs 19 residues. Germline values: CDR1 GTSNPN, CDR2 SVGIG (reference sequence). CDR3 DNA sequence: TGTGCCTGGAGTGGATTCTTACGGGACAAGGGTTCCGATACAGATACGCAGTATTTT. Translating gives CAWSGFLRDKGSDTDTQYF.

This chain links TRBV5-8 with TRBJ2-3; weak D call: TRBD2 (6 bases). V was cut by 7 bases and J by 2 bases, with 11 bases left in between. The CDR3 consists of 13 residues. Germline CDR1 SGHTS, CDR2 YDEGEE. CDR3 region: CASRDWHTDTQYF. The CDR3, as DNA: TGTGCCAGCCGGGACTGGCACACAGATACGCAGTATTTT.